The next 18 T cell receptor beta chains were all read from a single sample in a study of early stage breast cancer tumors. The data were produced by immunoSEQ multiplex PCR, yet TCRdb's version contains in-frame clones alone and is incomplete. The sample holds under 45,000 clones, 70% to 80% seen once. The sequenced sample consisted of blood. The receptor source for this set is a person aged 45 to 59 with breast cancer.

This chain links TRBV19 with TRBJ2-3, with a weak D call TRBD2 (5 bases). The length of the CDR3 is 16 residues. The V end lost 4 bases, the J end lost 0 bases, and 14 bases lay between the germline ends. Germline V gene sequence: CDR1 LNHDA, CDR2 SQIVND (reference sequence). This CDR3 reads CASSNRGFTSTDTQYF. The CDR3 DNA is TGTGCCAGTAGTAACCGCGGGTTCACTAGCACAGATACGCAGTATTTT.

The rearrangement links TRBV5-1 to TRBJ1-3, with 7 bases matching TRBD1. The CDR3 has 16 residues. V shed 4 bases, J shed 0 bases, and the junction held 7 bases outside the gene matches. CDR1 SGHRS and CDR2 YFSETQ come from the germline V gene. The chain's CDR3 is CASSTGVTLSGNTIYF. The CDR3, as DNA: TGCGCCAGCAGCACAGGGGTGACACTCTCTGGAAACACCATATATTTT.

The V call is TRBV1, the J call TRBJ2-5; TRBD2, the D gene given by the table, was not confirmed from the DNA. TRBV1 counts as a pseudogene. The CDR3 is 14 amino acids. CDR3 region: CTSYGGGIPETQYF. The CDR3 DNA reads as TGCACCAGCTATGGGGGGGGGATCCCCGAGACCCAGTACTTC.

The table lists this clone with a few counts. J is TRBJ1-5 and V is TRBV6-6; the match to TRBD1 covers 10 bases. The junction had 4 bases not matched to a gene; V was cut back by 7 bases and J by 7 bases. CDR1 is MNHNY, CDR2 SVGAGI, per germline (reference sequence). The CDR3 runs to 13 residues. The CDR3 nucleotides are TGTGCCAGCACGAGGACAGGGGGGCAGCCCCAGCATTTT. Its translation is CASTRTGGQPQHF.

The chain couples TRBV7-8 to TRBJ2-7; weak D call: TRBD1 (6 bases). Germline V gene lookup returns CDR1 SGHVS and CDR2 FQNEAQ. This CDR3 is built from 13 residues. V lost 5 bases and J 3 bases, leaving 11 bases between the germline ends. CDR3 amino acids: CASSRDRSYEQYF. In DNA form, the CDR3 reads TGTGCCAGCAGCCGTGACAGGAGCTACGAGCAGTACTTC.

This clone was counted a few times. The J gene is TRBJ1-1, the V gene TRBV6-5; no firm D call. V dropped 3 bases and J dropped 1 base, with 9 bases sitting between them. This CDR3 spans 14 amino acids. Looked up from germline, CDR1 is MNHEY and CDR2 is SVGAGI. The CDR3 here is CASSYVGENTEAFF. CDR3 coding DNA: TGTGCCAGCAGTTATGTCGGGGAGAACACTGAAGCTTTCTTT.

The chain uses TRBV16 and TRBJ1-2, with a possible D match to TRBD1 (6 bases). The CDR3 contains 13 residues. V gave up 2 bases and J gave up 4 bases, with 8 bases separating them. Germline CDR1 reads KGHSY; CDR2 reads FQNENV. Here the CDR3 reads CASSQQDSYGYTF. The CDR3 bases are TGTGCCAGCAGCCAACAGGACAGCTATGGCTACACCTTC.

This chain connects TRBV28 to TRBJ1-2; D gene uncertain. The CDR3 contains 13 residues. CDR1 MDHEN and CDR2 SYDVKM come from the germline V gene. V lost 5 bases and J 7 bases, leaving 14 bases between the germline ends. The CDR3 DNA reads TGTGCCAGCAGTCCAGAGGCACAACCTGGCTACACCTTC. Translated: CASSPEAQPGYTF.

In its sample, this clone is medium-sized. The J gene is TRBJ2-1, the V gene TRBV2; D remains ambiguous. CDR1 is SNHLY and CDR2 is FYNNEI in the germline V gene. This CDR3 is built from 14 residues. Trimming stripped 6 bases from V and 1 base from J, with 10 bases between. In DNA, the CDR3 is TGTGCCAGCAGGTCCGTGGCTTCCTACAATGAGCAGTTCTTC. Amino acids: CASRSVASYNEQFF.

The V and J genes are TRBV6-4 and TRBJ1-2; D gene unclear. CDR1 and CDR2 (germline): MRHNA, SNTAGT. The V gene lost 0 bases and the J gene lost 10 bases, with 12 bases spanning the gap. The CDR3 has 13 amino acids. The CDR3 protein is CASSDSVRDSYTF. DNA of the CDR3: TGTGCCAGCAGTGACTCGGTCCGGGATTCCTACACCTTC.

This sequence joins TRBV19 and TRBJ1-2; D is uncertain. V lost 2 bases, J lost 4 bases, and 8 bases lay in between. The CDR3 length is 13 residues. Germline V gene lookup returns CDR1 LNHDA and CDR2 SQIVND (reference sequence). CDR3 in DNA: TGTGCCAGTAGTATAAGGGAGCTCTATGGCTACACCTTC. Its translation: CASSIRELYGYTF.

With regard to this clone: One junction end disagrees with the germline gene, perhaps due to a read error. The V call is TRBV10-1, the J call TRBJ1-4; 8 bases are a match to TRBD1. CDR1 WNHNN and CDR2 SYGVQD come from the germline V gene (reference sequence). The CDR3 extends over 13 amino acids. The CDR3 DNA reads TGCGCCAGCAGTGAGAGGGTCCTTGGCAGGGGGCTTTTT. Translating it yields CASSERVLGRGLF.

This clone was observed a single time. The chain links TRBV11-2 to TRBJ1-1; D is ambiguous. The V end was cut by 4 bases, the J end by 7 bases, with 16 bases between. Germline V gives CDR1 SGHAT, CDR2 FQNNGV. The CDR3 runs 14 residues. CDR3 sequence reads: CASSSQGGENEAFF. The CDR3 coding sequence is TGTGCCAGCAGCTCCCAAGGTGGGGAGAATGAAGCTTTCTTT.

This clone is a singleton in its sample. V and J are TRBV5-6 and TRBJ2-7; 10 positions agree with TRBD2. Germline lookup yields CDR1 SGHDT and CDR2 YYEEEE. This CDR3 contains 14 residues. Trimming removed 1 base from V and 5 bases from J; junction bases left unmatched: 3. This CDR3 is CASSLSLAGDEQYF. CDR3 coding DNA: TGTGCCAGCAGCTTGAGTCTAGCGGGGGACGAGCAGTACTTC.

This chain uses TRBV5-8 with TRBJ2-3, with 8 bases lining up with TRBD2. The germline V gene has CDR1 SGHTS and CDR2 YDEGEE. The CDR3 covers 16 residues. Trimming took 4 bases from V and 6 from J; bases not matched to a gene: 13. CDR3 amino acids: CASSRLPGQRGDTQYF. For the CDR3, the DNA is TGTGCCAGCAGCCGACTTCCGGGCCAGCGGGGGGATACGCAGTATTTT.

V usage is TRBV2 and J usage is TRBJ1-3; no definite D call. CDR3 length equals 13 residues. CDR1 and CDR2 from the germline V gene are SNHLY and FYNNEI. V lost 2 bases and J lost 6, with 8 bases in between. CDR3 in amino acids: CASSETGLNTIYF. CDR3 nucleotide sequence: TGTGCCAGCAGTGAAACCGGGTTAAACACCATATATTTT.

V gene TRBV9 combines with J gene TRBJ2-1; D gene uncertain. V lost 0 bases and J 0 bases, leaving 7 bases between the germline ends. Germline V gene data show CDR1 as SGDLS and CDR2 as YYNGEE. This CDR3 has 15 amino acids. CDR3 coding DNA: TGTGCCAGCAGCGTAGGTAGGAGCTCCTACAATGAGCAGTTCTTC. This gives the protein CASSVGRSSYNEQFF.

This clone has only a few counts. The chain joins TRBV19 to TRBJ1-2; TRBD1 aligns across 8 bases. Unmatched junction bases numbered 15, after V lost 2 bases and J lost 7 bases. The CDR3 totals 17 residues. Germline values: CDR1 LNHDA, CDR2 SQIVND (reference sequence). The CDR3 DNA reads TGTGCCAGTAGTATACCTGCAGGGGGCTCCCGAAAGGGTGGCTACACCTTC. Amino acid sequence: CASSIPAGGSRKGGYTF. Full variable domain (rest looked up from reference TRBV19 and TRBJ1-2): DGGITQSPKYLFRKEGQNVTLSCEQNLNHDAMYWYRQDPGQGLRLIYYSQIVNDFQKGDIAEGYSVSREKKESFPLTVTSAQKNPTAFYLCASSIPAGGSRKGGYTFGSGTRLTVV.